The next 14 T cell receptor beta chains were all read from a single sample in a study of T cells in Graves' hyperthyroidism and ophthalmopathy. The investigators amplified TCR beta CDR3 regions from RNA transcripts. The TCR CDR3 was amplified in a first-round RT-PCR using the HTBI primer set. TCRdb redid the calling of the multiplex PCR reads with MiXCR, one entry per CDR3 protein. Among under 350,000 distinct CDR3 sequences listed, about a sixth were seen once. Input material: blood. These receptors originate from a woman in her sixties with Graves' ophthalmopathy.

This clonotype was observed at least ten times. The rearrangement uses TRBV20-1 and TRBJ2-7, with 8 bases aligning to TRBD1. Per germline, CDR1 DFQATT and CDR2 SNEGSKA (reference sequence). The CDR3 runs to 15 residues. V gave up 2 bases and J gave up 1 base; unmatched junction bases: 7. The CDR3 DNA is TGCAGTGCTAGAATATCCGACAGGGGATCCTACGAGCAGTACTTC. The encoded protein is CSARISDRGSYEQYF.

This clonotype was seen ten or more times. The rearrangement links TRBV20-1 to TRBJ2-3, with 7 bases identical to TRBD1. Germline V gene sequence: CDR1 DFQATT, CDR2 SNEGSKA (reference sequence). The CDR3 runs to 14 residues. The V and J ends lost 3 bases and 1 base, in that order; junction bases with no gene match: 4. This chain's CDR3 is CSARGTDGTDTQYF. The CDR3 DNA reads as TGCAGTGCTAGGGGGACAGATGGCACAGATACGCAGTATTTT.

This clonotype appeared many times. The chain has TRBV3-1 and TRBJ2-2; 9 nucleotides align to TRBD1. The ends lost 1 base at V and 0 bases at J; junction bases unmatched: 3. CDR1 is LGHDT, CDR2 YNNKEL, per germline (reference sequence). The CDR3 loop spans 17 amino acids. The CDR3 DNA follows: TGTGCCAGCAGCCAAGTTCGGGACAGGGCGAACACCGGGGAGCTGTTTTTT. It specifies CASSQVRDRANTGELFF.

V usage is TRBV29-1 and J usage is TRBJ2-3; a weak D match, TRBD2 (6 bases). This CDR3 contains 13 residues. Germline V gene lookup returns CDR1 SQVTM and CDR2 ANQGSEA. With 7 bases removed from V and 3 bases from J, the gap between germline ends came to 14 bases. This chain's CDR3 is CSGHGTETDTQYF. CDR3 DNA: TGCAGCGGTCATGGGACTGAAACAGATACGCAGTATTTT.

This clonotype was counted at least ten times. J is TRBJ2-7 and V is TRBV10-3; D gene uncertain. The CDR3 consists of 14 residues. The V gene lost 4 bases and the J gene lost 6 bases, with 16 bases spanning the gap. Per germline, CDR1 ENHRY and CDR2 SYGVKD. The CDR3 spells CAISAFATQSEQYF. In DNA form, the CDR3 reads TGTGCCATCAGTGCGTTCGCTACCCAGAGCGAGCAGTACTTC.

This clonotype appeared many times. V usage is TRBV12-3 or TRBV12-4 and J usage is TRBJ1-2, with D possibly being TRBD1 (6 bases). The CDR3 is made up of 15 amino acids. Trimming removed 2 bases from V and 7 bases from J, with 17 bases in between. CDR3 DNA: TGTGCCAGCAGTTTAAGGTCTTCAGGGGAGGGTGGCTACACCTTC. Protein sequence: CASSLRSSGEGGYTF.

The table lists this clonotype with many counts. This sequence joins TRBV7-9 and TRBJ1-5; a weak D match, TRBD1 (5 bases). Germline CDR1 reads SEHNR; CDR2 reads FQNEAQ (reference sequence). The CDR3 runs to 18 residues. The V end lost 0 bases, the J end lost 2 bases, and 17 bases lay between the germline ends. CDR3 residues: CASSLAPSSGRGNQPQHF. The CDR3 DNA reads as TGTGCCAGCAGCTTAGCTCCTTCTTCGGGACGCGGCAATCAGCCCCAGCATTTT.

The chain joins TRBV7-6 to TRBJ1-3; weak D call: TRBD1 (6 bases). Germline-derived CDR1 and CDR2 are SGHVS and FNYEAQ. This CDR3 comprises 16 residues. V gave up 5 bases and J gave up 1 base, with 15 bases separating them. The CDR3: CASSPQTGLSGNTIYF. The CDR3, as DNA: TGTGCCAGCAGCCCCCAGACAGGCCTTTCTGGAAACACCATATATTTT.

This clonotype has a count of ten or more. This chain connects TRBV7-2 to TRBJ2-5; 12 nucleotides line up with TRBD2. This CDR3 comprises 16 residues. Per the germline V gene, CDR1 is SGHTA and CDR2 is FQGNSA. Unmatched junction bases numbered 11, after V lost 7 bases and J lost 5 bases. CDR3 sequence (DNA): TGTGCCAGCACCGACAGGGGACTAGCGGGCCAGGAGACCCAGTACTTC. Protein sequence: CASTDRGLAGQETQYF.

This clonotype was recorded at least ten times. J is TRBJ2-7 and V is TRBV7-9, with TRBD1 matching over 10 bases. Germline V gene sequence: CDR1 SEHNR, CDR2 FQNEAQ (reference sequence). The CDR3 runs 13 residues. Unmatched junction bases numbered 4, after V lost 5 bases and J lost 6 bases. The chain's CDR3 is CASSGQGGAEQYF. The DNA of the CDR3 is TGTGCCAGCAGCGGACAGGGGGGAGCCGAGCAGTACTTC.

The genes are TRBV14 and TRBJ2-1, with a tentative D call TRBD1 (6 bases). The CDR3 is made up of 17 amino acids. Germline V CDR1 and CDR2: SGHDN, FVKESK. The germline V and J ends were trimmed by 2 bases and 6 bases, with 20 bases remaining between them. The CDR3 region has the DNA TGTGCCAGCAGCCAAAATCAGGGGTCGGTGTTGGTCAATGAGCAGTTCTTC. Its translation is CASSQNQGSVLVNEQFF. Based on the CDR3 plus reference TRBV14 and TRBJ2-1, the full variable domain is EAGVTQFPSHSVIEKGQTVTLRCDPISGHDNLYWYRRVMGKEIKFLLHFVKESKQDESGMPNNRFLAERTGGTYSTLKVQPAELEDSGVYFCASSQNQGSVLVNEQFFGPGTRLTVL.

This chain links TRBV6-5 with TRBJ1-5; weak D call: TRBD1 (5 bases). Trimming shortened V by 2 bases and J by 1 base, and 21 bases separated the two germline ends. This CDR3 is built from 19 residues. Germline V CDR1 and CDR2: MNHEY, SVGAGI. CDR3 amino acids: CASSYPEAGKWLSNQPQHF. The CDR3 DNA reads TGTGCCAGCAGTTACCCCGAAGCAGGGAAATGGCTGAGCAATCAGCCCCAGCATTTT.

J is TRBJ2-2 and V is TRBV12-3 or TRBV12-4, with 8 bases aligning to TRBD1. This CDR3 region has 18 residues. The junction had 15 bases not matched to a gene; V was cut back by 3 bases and J by 6 bases. This chain's CDR3 is CASSLGPRQGRGPGELFF. The CDR3 coding sequence is TGTGCCAGCAGTTTGGGGCCCCGCCAGGGCAGGGGGCCCGGGGAGCTGTTTTTT.

The chain is built from TRBV25-1 and TRBJ2-1, with 11 bases that match TRBD2. The CDR3 consists of 14 residues. CDR1 and CDR2 from the germline V gene are MGHDK and SYGVNS. Trimming at V came to 5 bases and at J to 4 bases, leaving 1 base not matched to a gene. The CDR3 sequence: CASSTSGSYNEQFF. The CDR3 coding sequence is TGTGCCAGCAGTACTAGCGGGAGTTACAATGAGCAGTTCTTC.